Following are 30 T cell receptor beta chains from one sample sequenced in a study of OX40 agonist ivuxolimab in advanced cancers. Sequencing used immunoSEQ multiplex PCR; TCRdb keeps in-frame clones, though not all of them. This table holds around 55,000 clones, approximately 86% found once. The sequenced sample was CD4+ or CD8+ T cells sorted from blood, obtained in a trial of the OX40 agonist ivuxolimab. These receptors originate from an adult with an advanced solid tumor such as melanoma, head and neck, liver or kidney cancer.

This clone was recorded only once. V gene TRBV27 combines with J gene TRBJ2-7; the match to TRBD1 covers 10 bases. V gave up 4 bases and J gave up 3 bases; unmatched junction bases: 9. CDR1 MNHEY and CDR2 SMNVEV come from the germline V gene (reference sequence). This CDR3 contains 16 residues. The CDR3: CASSSSLGTGDYEQYF. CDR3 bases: TGTGCCAGCAGTTCCTCCTTGGGGACAGGGGACTACGAGCAGTACTTC.

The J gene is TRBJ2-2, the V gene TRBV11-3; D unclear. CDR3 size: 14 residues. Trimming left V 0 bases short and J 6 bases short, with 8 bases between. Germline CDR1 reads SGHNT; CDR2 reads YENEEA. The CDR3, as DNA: TGTGCCAGCAGCTTAGATCATGGTGCCGGGGAGCTGTTTTTT. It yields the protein CASSLDHGAGELFF.

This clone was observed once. The CDR3 region has the DNA TGTGCCAGCAGTTCCGGACTAGCGGGAGTTAAGTTCTTC. Residues: CASSSGLAGVKFF. The chain is built from TRBV27 and TRBJ2-1; 13 positions match TRBD2. The CDR3 extends over 13 amino acids. Germline lookup yields CDR1 MNHEY and CDR2 SMNVEV (reference sequence). Losses at the gene ends were 4 bases for V and 14 bases for J; bases not matched to a gene: 5.

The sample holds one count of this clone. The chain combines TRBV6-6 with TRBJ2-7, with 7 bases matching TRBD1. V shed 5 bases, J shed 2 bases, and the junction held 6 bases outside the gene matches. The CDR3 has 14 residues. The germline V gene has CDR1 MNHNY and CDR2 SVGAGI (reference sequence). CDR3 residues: CASSTRQGTYEQYF. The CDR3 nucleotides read TGTGCCAGCAGTACAAGACAGGGAACCTACGAGCAGTACTTC.

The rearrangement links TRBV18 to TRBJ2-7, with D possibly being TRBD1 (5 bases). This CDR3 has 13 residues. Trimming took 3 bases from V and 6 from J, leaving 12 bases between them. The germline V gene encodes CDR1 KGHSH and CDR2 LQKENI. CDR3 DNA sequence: TGTGCCAGCTCACCGTCGGACATATCCGAGCAGTACTTC. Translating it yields CASSPSDISEQYF.

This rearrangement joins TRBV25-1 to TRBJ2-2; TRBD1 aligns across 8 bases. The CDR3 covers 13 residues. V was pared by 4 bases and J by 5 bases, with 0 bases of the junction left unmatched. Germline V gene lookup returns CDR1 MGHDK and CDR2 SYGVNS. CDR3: CASSGTGTGELFF. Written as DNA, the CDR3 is TGTGCCAGCAGTGGGACAGGGACCGGGGAGCTGTTTTTT.

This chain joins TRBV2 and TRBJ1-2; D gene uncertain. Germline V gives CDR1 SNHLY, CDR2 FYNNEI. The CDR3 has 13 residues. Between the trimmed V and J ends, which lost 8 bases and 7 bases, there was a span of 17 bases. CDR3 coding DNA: TGTGCCAGCTTACCAAGGCAGGTTGTTGGCTACACCTTC. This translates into CASLPRQVVGYTF.

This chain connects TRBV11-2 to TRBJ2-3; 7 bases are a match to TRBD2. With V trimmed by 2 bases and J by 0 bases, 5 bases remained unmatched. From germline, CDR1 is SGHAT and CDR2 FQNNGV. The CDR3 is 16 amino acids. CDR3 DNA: TGTGCCAGCAGCTTAAGGGCTAGCGGAAGCACAGATACGCAGTATTTT. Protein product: CASSLRASGSTDTQYF.

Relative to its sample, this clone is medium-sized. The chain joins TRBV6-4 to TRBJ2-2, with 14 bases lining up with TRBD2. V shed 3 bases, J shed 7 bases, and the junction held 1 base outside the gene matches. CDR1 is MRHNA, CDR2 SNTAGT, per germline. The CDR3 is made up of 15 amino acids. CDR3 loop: CASSEGTSGSGELFF. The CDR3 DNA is TGTGCCAGCAGTGAGGGGACTAGCGGGAGCGGGGAGCTGTTTTTT.

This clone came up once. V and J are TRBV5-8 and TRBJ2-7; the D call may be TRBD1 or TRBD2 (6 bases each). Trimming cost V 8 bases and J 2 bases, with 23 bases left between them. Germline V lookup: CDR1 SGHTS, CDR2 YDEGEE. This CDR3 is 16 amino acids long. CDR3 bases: TGTGCCAGTGCTGGAGGGGGACAAGTTCTTACCTACGAGCAGTACTTC. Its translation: CASAGGGQVLTYEQYF. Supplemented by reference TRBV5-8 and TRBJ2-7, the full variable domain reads EAGVTQSPTHLIKTRGQQATLRCSPISGHTSVYWYQQALGLGLQFLLWYDEGEERNRGNFPPRFSGRQFPNYSSELNVNALELEDSALYLCASAGGGQVLTYEQYFGPGTRLTVT.

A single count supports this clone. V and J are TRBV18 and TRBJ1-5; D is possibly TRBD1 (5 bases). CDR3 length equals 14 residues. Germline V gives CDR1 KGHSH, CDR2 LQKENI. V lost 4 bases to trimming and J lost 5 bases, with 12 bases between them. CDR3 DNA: TGTGCCAGCTCACGGGGCAGCCCCTATCAGCCCCAGCATTTT. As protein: CASSRGSPYQPQHF.

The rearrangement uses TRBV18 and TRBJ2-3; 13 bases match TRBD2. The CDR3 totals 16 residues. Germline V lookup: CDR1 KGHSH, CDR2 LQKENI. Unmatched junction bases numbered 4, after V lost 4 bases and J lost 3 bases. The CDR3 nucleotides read TGTGCCAGCTCACTGCGGACTAGCGGGAGAACAGATACGCAGTATTTT. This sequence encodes CASSLRTSGRTDTQYF.

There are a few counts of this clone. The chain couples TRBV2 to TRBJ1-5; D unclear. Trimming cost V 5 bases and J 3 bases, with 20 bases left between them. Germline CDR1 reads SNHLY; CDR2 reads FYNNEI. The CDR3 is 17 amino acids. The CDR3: CASSRKLTTTFNQPQHF. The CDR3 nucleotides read TGTGCCAGCAGTCGAAAACTCACAACCACATTCAATCAGCCCCAGCATTTT.

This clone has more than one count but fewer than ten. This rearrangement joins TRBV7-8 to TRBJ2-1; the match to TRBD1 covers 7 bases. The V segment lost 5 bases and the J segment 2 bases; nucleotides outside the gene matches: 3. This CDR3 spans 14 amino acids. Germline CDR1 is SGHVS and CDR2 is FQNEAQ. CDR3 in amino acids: CASSQDRAYNEQFF. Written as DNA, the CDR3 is TGTGCCAGCAGCCAAGACAGGGCCTACAATGAGCAGTTCTTC.

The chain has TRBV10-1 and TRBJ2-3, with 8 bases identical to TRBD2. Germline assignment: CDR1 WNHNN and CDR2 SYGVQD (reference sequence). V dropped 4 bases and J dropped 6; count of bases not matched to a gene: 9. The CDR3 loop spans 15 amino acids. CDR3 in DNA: TGCGCCAGCAGTGTGAGCGGGAGAGGTGTGGATACGCAGTATTTT. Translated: CASSVSGRGVDTQYF.

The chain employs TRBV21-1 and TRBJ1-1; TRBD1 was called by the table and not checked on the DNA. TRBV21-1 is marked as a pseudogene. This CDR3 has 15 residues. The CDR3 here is CASSRGPYEDTEAFF. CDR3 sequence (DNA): TGTGCCAGCAGCAGGGGCCCTTATGAGGACACTGAAGCTTTCTTT.

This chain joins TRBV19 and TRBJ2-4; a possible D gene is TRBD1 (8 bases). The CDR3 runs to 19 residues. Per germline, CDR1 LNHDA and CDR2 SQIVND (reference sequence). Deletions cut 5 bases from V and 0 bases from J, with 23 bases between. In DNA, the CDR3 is TGTGCCAGTAGTGCTGCAAGGACAGGGCGCGGGGGAGCCAAAAACATTCAGTACTTC. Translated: CASSAARTGRGGAKNIQYF.

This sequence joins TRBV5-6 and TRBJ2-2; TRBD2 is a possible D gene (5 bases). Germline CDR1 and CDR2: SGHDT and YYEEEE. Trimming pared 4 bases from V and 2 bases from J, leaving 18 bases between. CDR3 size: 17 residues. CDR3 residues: CASSRVAGAVNTGELFF. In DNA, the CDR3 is TGTGCCAGCAGCCGTGTTGCAGGAGCGGTTAACACCGGGGAGCTGTTTTTT.

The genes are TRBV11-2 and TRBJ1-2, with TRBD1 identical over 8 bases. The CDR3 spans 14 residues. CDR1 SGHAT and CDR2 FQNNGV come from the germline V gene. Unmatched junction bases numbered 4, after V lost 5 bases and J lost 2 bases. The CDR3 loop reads CASSLGQGNYGYTF. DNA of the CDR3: TGTGCCAGCAGCCTAGGACAGGGAAACTATGGCTACACCTTC.

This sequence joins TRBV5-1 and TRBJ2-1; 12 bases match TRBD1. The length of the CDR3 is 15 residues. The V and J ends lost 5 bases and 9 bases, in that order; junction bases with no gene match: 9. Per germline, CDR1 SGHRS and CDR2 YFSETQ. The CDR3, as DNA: TGCGCCAGCAGACCTACCGGGACAGGGGGCGGTGAGCAGTTCTTC. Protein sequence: CASRPTGTGGGEQFF.

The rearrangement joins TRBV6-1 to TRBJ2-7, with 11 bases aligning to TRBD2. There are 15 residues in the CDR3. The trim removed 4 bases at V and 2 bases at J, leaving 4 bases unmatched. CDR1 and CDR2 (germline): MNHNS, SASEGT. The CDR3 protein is CASSAGTSGTYEQYF. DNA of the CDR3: TGTGCCAGCAGTGCCGGGACTAGCGGAACCTACGAGCAGTACTTC.

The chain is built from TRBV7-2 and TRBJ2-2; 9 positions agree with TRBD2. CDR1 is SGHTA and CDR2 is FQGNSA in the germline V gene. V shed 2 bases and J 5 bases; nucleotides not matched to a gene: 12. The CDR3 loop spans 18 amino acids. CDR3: CASSLPLFRREGTGELFF. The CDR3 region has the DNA TGTGCCAGCAGCTTACCCCTCTTTAGGCGGGAGGGAACCGGGGAGCTGTTTTTT.

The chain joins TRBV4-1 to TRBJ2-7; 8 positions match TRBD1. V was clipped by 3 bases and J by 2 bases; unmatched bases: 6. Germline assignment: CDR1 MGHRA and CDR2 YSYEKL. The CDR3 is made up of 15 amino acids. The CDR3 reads CASSQDRAYPYEQYF. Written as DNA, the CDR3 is TGCGCCAGCAGCCAGGACAGGGCTTACCCCTACGAGCAGTACTTC.

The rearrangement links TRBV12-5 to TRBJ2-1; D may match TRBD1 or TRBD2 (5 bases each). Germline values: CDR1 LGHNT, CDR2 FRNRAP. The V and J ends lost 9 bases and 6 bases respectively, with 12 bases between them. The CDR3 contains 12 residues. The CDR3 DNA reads TGTGCTAGCTCCGGGGCGTCCAATGAGCAGTTCTTC. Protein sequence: CASSGASNEQFF. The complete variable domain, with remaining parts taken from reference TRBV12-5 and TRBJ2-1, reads DARVTQTPRHKVTEMGQEVTMRCQPILGHNTVFWYRQTMMQGLELLAYFRNRAPLDDSGMPKDRFSAEMPDATLATLKIQPSEPRDSAVYFCASSGASNEQFFGPGTRLTVL.

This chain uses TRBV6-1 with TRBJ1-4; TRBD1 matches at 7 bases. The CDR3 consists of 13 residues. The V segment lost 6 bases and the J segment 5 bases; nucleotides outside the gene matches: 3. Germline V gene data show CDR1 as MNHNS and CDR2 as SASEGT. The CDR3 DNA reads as TGTGCCAGCAGAAGACAGGGAAATGAAAAACTGTTTTTT. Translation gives CASRRQGNEKLFF.

CDR3 region: CASSPPGQGAVNYGYTF. The CDR3, as DNA: TGTGCCAGCAGCCCGCCGGGACAGGGGGCGGTTAACTATGGCTACACCTTC. V and J are TRBV7-3 and TRBJ1-2, with TRBD1 matching over 12 bases. V was pared by 5 bases and J by 1 base, with 8 bases of the junction left unmatched. CDR3 length equals 17 residues. The germline CDR1 and CDR2 sequences are SGHTA and FQGTGA. The variable domain in full, with the rest retrieved from reference TRBV7-3 and TRBJ1-2, is GAGVSQTPSNKVTEKGKYVELRCDPISGHTALYWYRQSLGQGPEFLIYFQGTGAADDSGLPNDRFFAVRPEGSVSTLKIQRTERGDSAVYLCASSPPGQGAVNYGYTFGSGTRLTVV.

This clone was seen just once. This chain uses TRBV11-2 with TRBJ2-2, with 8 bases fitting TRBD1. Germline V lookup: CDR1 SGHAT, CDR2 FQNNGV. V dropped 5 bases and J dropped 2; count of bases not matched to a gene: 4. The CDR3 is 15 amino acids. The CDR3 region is CASSQDRANTGELFF. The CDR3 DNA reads TGTGCCAGCAGCCAGGACAGGGCTAACACCGGGGAGCTGTTTTTT.

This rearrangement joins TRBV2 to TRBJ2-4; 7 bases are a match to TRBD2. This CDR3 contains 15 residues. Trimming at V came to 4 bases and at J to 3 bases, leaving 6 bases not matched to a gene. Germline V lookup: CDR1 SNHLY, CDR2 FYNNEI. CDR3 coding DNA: TGTGCCAGCAGTGGGACCCTAGCGGTCAAAAACATTCAGTACTTC. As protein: CASSGTLAVKNIQYF.

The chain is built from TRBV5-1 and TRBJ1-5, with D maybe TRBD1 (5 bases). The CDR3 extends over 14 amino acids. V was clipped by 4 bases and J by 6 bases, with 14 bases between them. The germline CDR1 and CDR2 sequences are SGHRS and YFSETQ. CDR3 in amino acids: CASSKDNPGQPQHF. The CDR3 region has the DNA TGCGCCAGCAGCAAGGACAATCCGGGTCAGCCCCAGCATTTT.

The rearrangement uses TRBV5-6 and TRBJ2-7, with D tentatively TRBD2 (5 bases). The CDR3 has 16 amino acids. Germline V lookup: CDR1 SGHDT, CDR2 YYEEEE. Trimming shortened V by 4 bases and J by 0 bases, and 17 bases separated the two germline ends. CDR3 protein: CASSPGTFPYSYEQYF. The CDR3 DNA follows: TGTGCCAGCAGCCCGGGAACGTTCCCCTACTCCTACGAGCAGTACTTC.